The 10 T cell receptor beta chains below come from one sample, sequenced in a study of blood T cells in healthy people across ages. Using a J-beta primer mix together with a sample-barcoded 5' primer, a second PCR was run for about 6 to 12 cycles. TCRdb reanalysed the 5' RACE reads using MiXCR and keeps one entry per CDR3 protein. This sample yields some 1.8 million distinct CDR3 sequences, of which more than 35% are seen a single time; 20% to 25% belongs to the top ten. Sequenced input: blood. The receptor source for this set is a human donor in good health.

The chain has TRBV6-2 or TRBV6-3 and TRBJ2-5; 9 bases agree with TRBD1. The tail of the sequence fits TRBJ2-7 better, so the J call may be wrong. Germline-derived CDR1 and CDR2 are MNHEY and SVGEGT. The CDR3 is made up of 15 amino acids. CDR3 protein: CASSFLRDRVYEQYF. In DNA, the CDR3 is TGTGCCAGCAGTTTCCTACGGGACAGGGTCTACGAGCAGTACTTC.

Only a few counts were recorded for this clonotype. The chain has TRBV27 and TRBJ2-7; 13 nucleotides line up with TRBD2. V shed 2 bases, J shed 0 bases, and the junction held 7 bases outside the gene matches. CDR3 size: 18 residues. CDR1 MNHEY and CDR2 SMNVEV come from the germline V gene (reference sequence). DNA for the CDR3: TGTGCCAGCAGTTTAGCTAGAGGACTAGCGGGGGTCTCCTACGAGCAGTACTTC. Its translation is CASSLARGLAGVSYEQYF.

This clonotype was observed a handful of times. The V gene is TRBV6-1, the J gene TRBJ2-3; the D call may be TRBD1 or TRBD2 (5 bases each). Per the germline V gene, CDR1 is MNHNS and CDR2 is SASEGT. The V gene lost 3 bases and the J gene lost 2 bases, with 12 bases spanning the gap. CDR3 length: 15 amino acids. In DNA, the CDR3 is TGTGCCAGCAGTGATGAGGGACCTACCACAGATACGCAGTATTTT. Its protein product is CASSDEGPTTDTQYF.

This clonotype came up a few times. The chain is built from TRBV29-1 and TRBJ1-1, with D unclear. Deletions cut 3 bases from V and 5 bases from J, with 13 bases between. CDR3 length equals 13 residues. Germline CDR1 reads SQVTM; CDR2 reads ANQGSEA. The CDR3 loop reads CSVERERETEAFF. The CDR3 DNA follows: TGCAGCGTTGAGAGGGAAAGGGAGACTGAAGCTTTCTTT.

The chain employs TRBV20-1 and TRBJ2-5, with D perhaps TRBD2 (7 bases). TRBJ2-7 matches the DNA end more closely, so the J call is doubtful. This CDR3 is 13 amino acids long. Per germline, CDR1 DFQATT and CDR2 SNEGSKA (reference sequence). The CDR3 loop reads CSAIQGGGYEQYF. CDR3 coding DNA: TGCAGTGCTATACAGGGAGGGGGTTACGAGCAGTACTTC.

This chain uses TRBV5-5 with TRBJ2-3; maybe TRBD2 (7 bases). This CDR3 has 16 amino acids. Trimming shortened V by 0 bases and J by 4 bases, and 15 bases separated the two germline ends. The germline gives CDR1 SGHKS, CDR2 YYEKEE (reference sequence). CDR3 sequence: CASSLGGGANADTQYF. The CDR3 region has the DNA TGTGCCAGCAGCTTGGGAGGGGGGGCGAACGCAGATACGCAGTATTTT.

The V and J genes are TRBV7-9 and TRBJ2-5; the match to TRBD2 covers 14 bases. Losses at the gene ends were 5 bases for V and 5 bases for J; bases not matched to a gene: 10. Germline lookup yields CDR1 SEHNR and CDR2 FQNEAQ (reference sequence). CDR3 size: 17 residues. The CDR3 region is CASSPWTSGGRGETQYF. CDR3 in DNA: TGTGCCAGCAGCCCCTGGACTAGCGGGGGGCGGGGGGAGACCCAGTACTTC.

The chain has TRBV28 and TRBJ1-2; possible D gene TRBD1, 5 bases. Germline-derived CDR1 and CDR2 are MDHEN and SYDVKM. Trimming took off 6 bases at V and 3 bases at J, with 11 bases between the two ends. CDR3 length equals 13 residues. The DNA of the CDR3 is TGTGCCAGCAGACCCGGGGGATACTATGGCTACACCTTC. Translation gives CASRPGGYYGYTF.

The genes are TRBV7-2 and TRBJ2-7; 9 bases line up with TRBD1. V was pared by 5 bases and J by 4 bases, with 12 bases of the junction left unmatched. The CDR3 has 16 amino acids. Germline CDR1 and CDR2: SGHTA and FQGNSA. This CDR3 is CASSRQGDRVGYEQYF. DNA of the CDR3: TGTGCCAGCAGCCGACAAGGGGACAGGGTAGGGTACGAGCAGTACTTC.

This clonotype was counted a few times. The V and J genes are TRBV6-1 and TRBJ2-3, with a weak D call TRBD1 (6 bases). V lost 2 bases to trimming and J lost 9 bases, with 18 bases between them. Germline V CDR1 and CDR2: MNHNS, SASEGT. The CDR3 runs to 15 residues. CDR3: CASSELGTSTGTQYF. As DNA, the CDR3 is TGTGCCAGCAGTGAACTTGGGACAAGCACAGGGACGCAGTATTTT.